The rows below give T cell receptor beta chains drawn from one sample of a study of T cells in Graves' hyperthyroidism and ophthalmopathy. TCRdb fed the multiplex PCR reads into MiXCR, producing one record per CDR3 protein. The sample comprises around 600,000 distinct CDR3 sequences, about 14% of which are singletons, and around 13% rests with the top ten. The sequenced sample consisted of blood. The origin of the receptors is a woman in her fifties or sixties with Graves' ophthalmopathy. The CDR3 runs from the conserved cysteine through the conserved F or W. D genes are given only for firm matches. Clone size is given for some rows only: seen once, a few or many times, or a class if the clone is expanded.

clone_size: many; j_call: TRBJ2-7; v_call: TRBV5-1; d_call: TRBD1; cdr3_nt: TGCGCCAGCAGCTTAGTGGGACAGGGAACCCACGAGCAGTACTTC; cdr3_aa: CASSLVGQGTHEQYF
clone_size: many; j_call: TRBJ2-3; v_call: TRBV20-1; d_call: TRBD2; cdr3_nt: TGCAGTGCCGAAAGGACTAGCGGGGACCTCACAGATACGCAGTATTTT; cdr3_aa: CSAERTSGDLTDTQYF
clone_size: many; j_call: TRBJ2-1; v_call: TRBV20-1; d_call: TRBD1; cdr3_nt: TGCAGTGCTAGAGAAACAGGGGGCTATTCCTACAATGAGCAGTTCTTC; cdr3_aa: CSARETGGYSYNEQFF
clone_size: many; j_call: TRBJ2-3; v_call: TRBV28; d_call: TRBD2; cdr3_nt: TGTGCCAGCAGTTTCAGCGGGACTACAGATACGCAGTATTTT; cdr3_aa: CASSFSGTTDTQYF
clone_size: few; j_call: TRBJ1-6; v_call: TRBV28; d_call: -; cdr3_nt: TGTGCCAGCAGTGCGGGACCCAAAAATAATTCACCCCTCCACTTT; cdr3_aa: CASSAGPKNNSPLHF
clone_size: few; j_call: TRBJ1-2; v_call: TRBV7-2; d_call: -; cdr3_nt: TGTGCCAGCAGCCCAAACAGGGTTTATGGCTACACCTTC; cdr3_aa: CASSPNRVYGYTF
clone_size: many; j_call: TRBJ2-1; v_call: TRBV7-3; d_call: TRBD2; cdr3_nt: TGTGCCAGCAGCCTGGGACTAGGCTTCTTCAATGAGCAGTTCTTC; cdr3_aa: CASSLGLGFFNEQFF
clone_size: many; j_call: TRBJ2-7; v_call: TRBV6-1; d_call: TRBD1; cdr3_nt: TGTGCCAGTCACGGACAGGGTTTTAGGTCCTACGAGCAGTACTTC; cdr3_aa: CASHGQGFRSYEQYF
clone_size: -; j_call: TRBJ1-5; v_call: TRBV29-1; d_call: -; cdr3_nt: TGCAGCGTCCGGGACCGAGATAGCAATCAGCCCCAGCATTTT; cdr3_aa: CSVRDRDSNQPQHF
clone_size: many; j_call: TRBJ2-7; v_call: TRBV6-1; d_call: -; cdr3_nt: TGTGCCAGCTCCGAGAGGTCAACCTACGAGCAGTACTTC; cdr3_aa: CASSERSTYEQYF
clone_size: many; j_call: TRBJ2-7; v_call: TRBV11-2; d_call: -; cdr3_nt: TGTGCCAGCAGCTTCACTCCCGGGACACTCTACGAGCAGTACTTC; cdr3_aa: CASSFTPGTLYEQYF
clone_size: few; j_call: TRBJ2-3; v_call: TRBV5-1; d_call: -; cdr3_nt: TGCGCCAGCAGCGGGGACAGCACAGATACGCAGTATTTT; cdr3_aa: CASSGDSTDTQYF
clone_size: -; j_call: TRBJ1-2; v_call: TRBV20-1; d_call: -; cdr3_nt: TGCAGTGCTAGATATGAGAGTAACTATGGCTACACCTTC; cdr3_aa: CSARYESNYGYTF
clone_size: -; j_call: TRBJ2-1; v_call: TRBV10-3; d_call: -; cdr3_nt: TGTGCCATCAGTGAGCAAGACAATGAGCAGTTCTTC; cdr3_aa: CAISEQDNEQFF
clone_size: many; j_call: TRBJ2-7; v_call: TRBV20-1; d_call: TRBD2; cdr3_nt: TGCAGTGCAGTAAGAATAAGGGCTAGCGGGAGGGCCTCTCTCTACGAGCAGTACTTC; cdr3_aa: CSAVRIRASGRASLYEQYF
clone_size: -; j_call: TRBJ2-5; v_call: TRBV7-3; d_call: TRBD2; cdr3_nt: TGTGCCAGCAGCACCGGTCGTAGCGGGATAGAGACCCAGTACTTC; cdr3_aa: CASSTGRSGIETQYF
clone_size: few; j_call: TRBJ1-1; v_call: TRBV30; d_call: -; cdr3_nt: TGTGCCTGGAGGGGCCGGTGGGGTCGCACTGAAGCTTTCTTT; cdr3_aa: CAWRGRWGRTEAFF
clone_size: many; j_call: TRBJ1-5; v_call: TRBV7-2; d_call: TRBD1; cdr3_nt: TGTGCCAGCAGCGCGGGACAGGGGAGTTCTCAGCCCCAGCATTTT; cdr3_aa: CASSAGQGSSQPQHF
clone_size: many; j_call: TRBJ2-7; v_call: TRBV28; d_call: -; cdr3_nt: TGTGCCAGCAGTTCAGGTTCAGGTGTCACCTACGAGCAGTACTTC; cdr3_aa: CASSSGSGVTYEQYF